This T cell receptor beta chain was documented in a study of cytomegalovirus exposure and HLA in healthy donors. General study findings and limits: Among donors in an Asian-associated ancestry cluster, a later analysis reportedly found fewer N-insertions than the roughly 700-donor mean. It was shown in a later analysis that HLA-associated TCR beta chains were more clonally expanded than other, equally common chains. Looking again later, the authors saw that most CMV-associated TCR beta chains seemed HLA-restricted. Despite most TCR sequences being rare, some public TCRs occurred in many donors.

A few counts support this clone. What it binds is unknown. The PCR ran on 60 Vbeta and 13 Jbeta primers. Method: immunoSEQ multiplex PCR; TCRdb's copy keeps in-frame clones and lacks some. This sample has some 150,000 clones, with approximately 83% found just once. The CDR3 spans 16 residues. In germline, CDR1 is SEHNR, CDR2 FQNEAQ (reference sequence). V was clipped by 3 bases and J by 6 bases, with 20 bases between them. Source material: PBMCs. The clonotype originates from a man aged 35-49 years in good health and CMV-seropositive. This chain links TRBV7-9 with TRBJ1-2; a possible D gene is TRBD1 (6 bases). CDR3 in amino acids: CASSFQGYTAVDGYTF. In DNA, the CDR3 is TGTGCCAGCAGCTTTCAGGGGTACACCGCGGTTGATGGCTACACCTTC.